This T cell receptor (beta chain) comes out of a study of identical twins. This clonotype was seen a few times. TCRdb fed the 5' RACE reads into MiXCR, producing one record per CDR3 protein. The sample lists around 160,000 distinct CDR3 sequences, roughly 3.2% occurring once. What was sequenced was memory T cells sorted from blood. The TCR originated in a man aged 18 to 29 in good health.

The CDR3 is CASSFRLTTGELFF. CDR3 coding DNA: TGTGCCAGCAGTTTTCGACTAACCACCGGGGAGCTGTTTTTT. The chain employs TRBV6-5 and TRBJ2-2; D may be TRBD2 (5 bases). CDR3 length equals 14 residues. Trimming cost V 4 bases and J 4 bases, with 10 bases left between them. Germline V gene data show CDR1 as MNHEY and CDR2 as SVGAGI.